This T cell receptor (beta chain) was sequenced during a study of human T cells and chemical hapten exposure. The sample holds a few counts of this clonotype. TCRdb recomputed calls from the RACE reads with MiXCR, one row per CDR3 protein. The table lists about 120,000 distinct CDR3 sequences, about 11% of them singletons. Time point specified: patch test 3, about 24 weeks after DPC sensitization. Treatment given: therapeutic diphenylcyclopropenone sensitization with weekly scalp DPC. This material consisted of whole blood, taken in connection with sensitization to the hapten diphenylcyclopropenone (DPC). The origin of this receptor is a woman aged 45 to 65 with alopecia areata. Some clones in this sample may be carry-over from other donors' samples.

The CDR3 here is CASSQPGPSGANVLTF. The CDR3 DNA follows: TGTGCCAGCAGCCAGCCGGGACCCTCTGGGGCCAACGTCCTGACTTTC. The J gene is TRBJ2-6, the V gene TRBV5-4; D is tentatively TRBD1 or TRBD2 (5 bases each). V was trimmed by 4 bases and J by 0 bases, leaving 11 bases between them. Germline lookup yields CDR1 SGHNT and CDR2 YYREEE (reference sequence). The CDR3 has 16 amino acids.